These T cell receptor beta chains were read from a single sample in a study of post-analysis software for immune sequencing data. TCRdb re-derived calls from the PCR reads in MiXCR, one entry per CDR3 protein. The table has 650,000 to 850,000 distinct CDR3 sequences, under 60% seen once; the top ten hold roughly 5%. Sequencing was carried out using blood. Source of these receptors: a girl aged 5-17 years with multiple sclerosis. Each CDR3 is given with its conserved first and last residue. The D gene is left open where the match is weak. The size field is filled for only some rows; it gives once, few, many or a size class.

d_call	clone_size	v_call	j_call	cdr3_aa	cdr3_nt
-	-	TRBV5-1	TRBJ2-5	CASSLSRGLETQYF	TGCGCCAGCAGCTTGTCACGGGGGTTAGAGACCCAGTACTTC
TRBD2	-	TRBV5-1	TRBJ2-7	CASSPKAVGTSSDEQYF	TGCGCCAGCAGCCCCAAGGCGGTTGGGACTAGCTCCGACGAGCAGTACTTC
-	-	TRBV12-3/TRBV12-4	TRBJ2-5	CASSFQIGTPRQETQYF	TGTGCCAGCAGTTTTCAGATAGGGACACCTCGACAAGAGACCCAGTACTTC
-	few	TRBV28	TRBJ2-7	CASSATFTVSYEQYF	TGTGCCAGCAGTGCAACCTTCACAGTTAGCTACGAGCAGTACTTC
-	-	TRBV7-9	TRBJ1-2	CASSLPVEDYGYTF	TGTGCCAGCAGCTTACCTGTAGAGGACTATGGCTACACCTTC
TRBD1	-	TRBV24-1	TRBJ1-5	CATRGQGVQPQHF	TGTGCCACCAGGGGACAGGGCGTGCAGCCCCAGCATTTT
-	-	TRBV29-1	TRBJ2-5	CSVEREHQETQYF	TGCAGCGTTGAACGGGAGCACCAAGAGACCCAGTACTTC
-	-	TRBV7-9	TRBJ1-2	CASSPNGGMNYGYTF	TGTGCCAGCAGCCCTAACGGCGGGATGAACTATGGCTACACCTTC
TRBD1	-	TRBV11-2	TRBJ2-7	CASSPRTGKDEQYF	TGTGCCAGCAGCCCAAGGACAGGTAAGGACGAGCAGTACTTC
-	-	TRBV28	TRBJ1-5	CASSLRQFDQPQHF	TGTGCCAGCAGTTTAAGGCAGTTCGATCAGCCCCAGCATTTT
TRBD2	-	TRBV5-1	TRBJ2-1	CASSFGRREGYNEQFF	TGCGCCAGCAGCTTTGGTCGGCGGGAGGGCTACAATGAGCAGTTCTTC
-	few	TRBV5-5	TRBJ1-2	CASTLTGTYGYTF	TGTGCCAGCACCCTCACCGGGACTTATGGCTACACCTTC
-	-	TRBV20-1	TRBJ2-3	CSARFPGTDTQYF	TGCAGTGCTAGATTTCCGGGCACAGATACGCAGTATTTT
-	few	TRBV28	TRBJ1-2	CASTSSPNYGYTF	TGTGCCAGCACTTCAAGTCCCAACTATGGCTACACCTTC
-	-	TRBV28	TRBJ1-5	CASSINSNQPQHF	TGTGCCAGCAGCATAAATAGCAATCAGCCCCAGCATTTT
-	many	TRBV11-2	TRBJ2-1	CASSTHWGLLYNEQFF	TGTGCCAGCTCCACCCATTGGGGACTCCTCTACAATGAGCAGTTCTTC
TRBD1	-	TRBV9	TRBJ2-4	CASSQQGLGDIQYF	TGTGCCAGCAGCCAACAGGGGTTGGGGGACATTCAGTACTTC
-	few	TRBV7-3	TRBJ2-3	CASSLRARAEDNTDTQYF	TGTGCCAGCAGCTTAAGGGCGCGGGCGGAGGACAACACAGATACGCAGTATTTT
TRBD1	-	TRBV15	TRBJ1-2	CATSRGLSGGGDGYTF	TGTGCCACCAGCAGGGGACTATCAGGGGGCGGAGATGGCTACACCTTC
TRBD2	-	TRBV20-1	TRBJ2-7	CSAITLAGTYEQYF	TGCAGTGCTATAACTCTAGCGGGAACCTACGAGCAGTACTTC
TRBD1	-	TRBV12-3/TRBV12-4	TRBJ2-1	CASSYRGPNEQFF	TGTGCCAGCAGTTACAGGGGGCCGAATGAGCAGTTCTTC
TRBD2	-	TRBV29-1	TRBJ2-3	CSVQQREDHTDTQYF	TGCAGCGTCCAACAGCGGGAGGACCACACAGATACGCAGTATTTT
-	few	TRBV6-2/TRBV6-3	TRBJ2-3	CASNRVRTDTQYF	TGTGCCAGCAACCGGGTACGCACAGATACGCAGTATTTT
TRBD2	-	TRBV7-2	TRBJ2-5	CASSSLLAAQETQYF	TGTGCCAGCAGCTCACTCCTAGCGGCTCAAGAGACCCAGTACTTC
-	-	TRBV21-1	TRBJ2-3	CASSASVDTQYF	TGTGCCAGCAGCGCCAGTGTAGATACGCAGTATTTT
-	-	TRBV12-3/TRBV12-4	TRBJ2-7	CASSSAATYEQYF	TGTGCCAGCAGTTCGGCCGCTACCTACGAGCAGTACTTC
TRBD1	-	TRBV7-9	TRBJ1-1	CASSPTGINTEAFF	TGTGCCAGCAGCCCGACAGGGATTAACACTGAAGCTTTCTTT
-	few	TRBV4-1	TRBJ2-7	CASSQEGQGSSYEQYF	TGCGCCAGCAGCCAAGAGGGGCAGGGGAGCTCCTACGAGCAGTACTTC
TRBD2	few	TRBV5-6	TRBJ2-1	CASSLLGGVYNEQFF	TGTGCCAGCAGCCTCCTGGGGGGGGTCTACAATGAGCAGTTCTTC
-	-	TRBV11-2	TRBJ2-3	CASSKGMLSDTQYF	TGTGCCAGCAGCAAAGGGATGTTATCAGATACGCAGTATTTT
-	-	TRBV14	TRBJ2-1	CASSQGVAPGQFF	TGTGCCAGCAGCCAAGGGGTAGCGCCCGGGCAGTTCTTC
-	-	TRBV20-1	TRBJ2-7	CSARNRQPSYEQYF	TGCAGTGCTAGAAACAGGCAACCCTCCTACGAGCAGTACTTC
-	once	TRBV24-1	TRBJ2-1	CATSDPSTRNSYNEQFF	TGTGCCACCAGTGACCCGAGTACTAGAAACTCCTACAATGAGCAGTTCTTC
TRBD1	few	TRBV20-1	TRBJ2-5	CSASPGQGAGEQYF	TGCAGTGCTAGTCCTGGACAGGGGGCCGGAGAGCAGTACTTC